This T cell receptor (beta chain) appears in the sequencing data of a study of cytomegalovirus exposure and HLA in healthy donors. General study findings and limits: Most TCR sequences proved rare, with some public TCRs found in many donors. Using a false discovery rate of 0.05, a later analysis showed that approximately 18,000 TCR beta sequences were associated with HLA alleles.

V was shortened by 1 base and J by 4 bases, with 13 bases between the two germline ends. The CDR3 loop spans 15 amino acids. Germline CDR1 and CDR2: GTSNPN and SVGIG (reference sequence). The PCR was carried out with 60 Vbeta primers and 13 Jbeta primers. Sequencing used immunoSEQ multiplex PCR; TCRdb keeps in-frame clones, though not all of them. Among 120,000 to 150,000 clones listed, around four fifths were seen once. Among the donors, all were healthy bone marrow donors. Comments on this clone: Its antigen remains unidentified.

This chain links TRBV30 with TRBJ1-4; D is uncertain. The clonotype comes from a boy aged 2 to 10 in good health and CMV-seronegative. The material sequenced was PBMCs. CDR3 DNA sequence: TGTGCCTGGAGTGCCACAGACCTCGTTAATGAAAAACTGTTTTTT. It is translated as CAWSATDLVNEKLFF. Variable domain in full (rest from reference TRBV30 and TRBJ1-4): SQTIHQWPATLVQPVGSPLSLECTVEGTSNPNLYWYRQAAGRGLQLLFYSVGIGQISSEVPQNLSASRPQDRQFILSSKKLLLSDSGFYLCAWSATDLVNEKLFFGSGTQLSVL.